The clone carrying this T cell receptor beta chain was picked up a small number of times. Its antigen is as yet unknown. For TCR beta, libraries came from iRepertoire HTBI primers and Arm-PCR of CDR3 regions. TCRdb re-called the multiplex PCR reads through MiXCR, storing one row per CDR3 protein. The repertoire holds some 300,000 distinct CDR3 sequences, with around 20% as singletons. The CDR3 totals 16 residues. The V gene end was trimmed by 1 base and the J gene end by 4 bases; junction bases not matched to a gene: 5. This record belongs to a study of regulatory T cells in long-lasting Graves disease. Study results and caveats: New patients shared over 900 public clonotypes, and persistent patients shared more, with 2,741. It was in persistent disease that TRBV28, TRBJ1-2 and TRBJ2-5 were favored. The researchers studied only peripheral blood, not thyroid tissue.

Indicated time point: persistent/refractory GD, antithyroid drugs over 5 years with positive TRAb. From RNA extracted from PBMCs, the TCR library was made. The specimen was peripheral blood mononuclear cells (PBMCs), collected when the disease was refractory, from a patient treated with antithyroid drugs. This clonotype was sampled from a female donor with Graves disease. The chain joins TRBV12-3 or TRBV12-4 to TRBJ2-2; 8 nucleotides line up with TRBD1. The CDR3 DNA sequence: TGTGCCAGCAGTTTAGTCAGGGGGCTCGGCACCGGGGAGCTGTTTTTT. Residues: CASSLVRGLGTGELFF.